The 12 T cell receptor beta chains presented below share a single source sample, sequenced in a study of shared clonotypes between healthy human individuals (dated by TCRdb to about 2020). Library preparation used the immunoSEQ multiplex PCR assay. The table was pulled from immuneACCESS by TCRdb, which kept in-frame rearrangements only. Such tables lose some clones; where checked, under half of the loss comes from unresolved V genes, and the rest has no known cause. Across this sample there are some 700,000 clones, with less than 95% seen only once. Of the sample, about a third is held by the ten largest clones. The sequenced sample was memory CD8+ T cells from PBMCs. Taken with the paper, the label for cell subset or site translates to: CD45RO+ cells pooled with CCR7-negative TemRA cells. Source of these receptors: a man younger than 30 in good health. Some clones in this sample may be carry-over from other donors' samples.

The chain is built from TRBV7-3 and TRBJ2-1; D is unresolved. CDR1 is SGHTA and CDR2 is FQGTGA in the germline V gene. CDR3 length: 17 amino acids. V gave up 1 base and J gave up 0 bases, with 13 bases separating them. The CDR3 DNA follows: TGTGCCAGCAGCTTAATGGGCGGCCGGAGCTCCTACAATGAGCAGTTCTTC. This codes for CASSLMGGRSSYNEQFF.

V gene TRBV7-8 combines with J gene TRBJ2-3; no reliable D call. The CDR3 loop spans 13 amino acids. V was cut by 2 bases and J by 4 bases, with 7 bases left in between. Germline values: CDR1 SGHVS, CDR2 FQNEAQ. This CDR3 is CASSLRVSDTQYF. The CDR3 bases are TGTGCCAGCAGCTTAAGGGTGTCAGATACGCAGTATTTT.

The chain uses TRBV5-1 and TRBJ1-1; no reliable D call. The CDR3 runs 13 residues. With 4 bases removed from V and 11 bases from J, the gap between germline ends came to 18 bases. Germline V gives CDR1 SGHRS, CDR2 YFSETQ. In DNA, the CDR3 is TGCGCCAGCAGCCAAAGAACGACGGCGGGGGCTTTCTTT. As protein: CASSQRTTAGAFF.

The chain is built from TRBV7-9 and TRBJ1-1, with 7 bases aligning to TRBD1. Germline CDR1 and CDR2: SEHNR and FQNEAQ (reference sequence). The CDR3 has 16 amino acids. After removal of 5 bases from V and 4 bases from J, the junction contained 13 bases not matched to a gene. CDR3 protein: CASSPQGGGQFTEAFF. CDR3 sequence (DNA): TGTGCCAGCAGCCCACAGGGAGGGGGCCAGTTCACTGAAGCTTTCTTT.

This clone was detected a few times. V gene TRBV28 combines with J gene TRBJ1-2; D unresolved. This CDR3 has 12 residues. V was cut by 3 bases and J by 8 bases, with 10 bases left in between. The germline V gene has CDR1 MDHEN and CDR2 SYDVKM. The CDR3 protein is CASSFGEGGYTF. The DNA of the CDR3 is TGTGCCAGCAGTTTCGGGGAAGGAGGCTACACCTTC.

Comments on this clone: Different DNA sequences within this sample yield the same CDR3. The gene calls are TRBV29-1 and TRBJ2-1; D is perhaps TRBD2 (7 bases). Trimming stripped 0 bases from V and 0 bases from J, with 9 bases between. This CDR3 region has 15 residues. Germline CDR1 reads SQVTM; CDR2 reads ANQGSEA. This CDR3 reads CSVEDGGASYNEQFF. The CDR3 nucleotides read TGCAGCGTTGAAGATGGGGGGGCCTCCTACAATGAGCAGTTCTTC.

This clone was counted only a few times. The same CDR3 also results from other DNA sequences found in this sample. The rearrangement uses TRBV9 and TRBJ1-1; no clear D. Trimming left V 3 bases short and J 5 bases short, with 8 bases between. Germline V CDR1 and CDR2: SGDLS, YYNGEE. CDR3 length equals 12 residues. The CDR3 loop is CASSAGGTEAFF. CDR3 bases: TGTGCCAGCAGCGCGGGTGGTACTGAAGCTTTCTTT.

This chain connects TRBV6-5 to TRBJ1-4; D is ambiguous. This CDR3 is built from 13 residues. Germline CDR1 reads MNHEY; CDR2 reads SVGAGI. Trimming removed 11 bases from V and 7 bases from J, with 17 bases in between. The CDR3 coding sequence is TGTGCCGCTGGGTGGCAGCCTAGTGAAAAACTGTTTTTT. Residues: CAAGWQPSEKLFF.

This chain connects TRBV27 to TRBJ2-1, with TRBD2 identical over 10 bases. CDR1 MNHEY and CDR2 SMNVEV come from the germline V gene (reference sequence). Trimming removed 1 base from V and 8 bases from J; junction bases left unmatched: 8. This CDR3 has 16 residues. CDR3 region: CASSLLGAGGPDEQFF. The CDR3 bases are TGTGCCAGCAGTTTATTAGGAGCGGGAGGGCCCGATGAGCAGTTCTTC.

DNA for the CDR3: TGTGCCAGCAGCCAGGGAAAGACAGTTAAGTATGGCTACACCTTC. This encodes CASSQGKTVKYGYTF. The chain combines TRBV28 with TRBJ1-2; TRBD1 is a possible D gene (5 bases). CDR1 is MDHEN, CDR2 SYDVKM, per germline. The germline V and J ends were trimmed by 6 bases and 5 bases, with 19 bases remaining between them. This CDR3 region has 15 residues.

The table lists this clone with a count of one. The chain links TRBV12-5 to TRBJ1-2; the match to TRBD1 covers 11 bases. Unmatched junction bases numbered 12, after V lost 5 bases and J lost 4 bases. The CDR3 is made up of 17 amino acids. Germline CDR1 is LGHNT and CDR2 is FRNRAP. The CDR3 loop is CASGPGTGGPTGYGYTF. The CDR3 DNA follows: TGTGCTAGTGGTCCCGGGACAGGGGGACCCACTGGCTATGGCTACACCTTC.

The chain uses TRBV12-5 and TRBJ2-7; 8 bases fit TRBD1. CDR3 length: 15 residues. The J segment lost 2 bases and the V segment lost 7 bases, leaving 10 bases of the junction unmatched. Germline assignment: CDR1 LGHNT and CDR2 FRNRAP. The CDR3 bases are TGTGCTAGTGCCATATCCCGGGACAGGCCCTACGAGCAGTACTTC. This encodes CASAISRDRPYEQYF.